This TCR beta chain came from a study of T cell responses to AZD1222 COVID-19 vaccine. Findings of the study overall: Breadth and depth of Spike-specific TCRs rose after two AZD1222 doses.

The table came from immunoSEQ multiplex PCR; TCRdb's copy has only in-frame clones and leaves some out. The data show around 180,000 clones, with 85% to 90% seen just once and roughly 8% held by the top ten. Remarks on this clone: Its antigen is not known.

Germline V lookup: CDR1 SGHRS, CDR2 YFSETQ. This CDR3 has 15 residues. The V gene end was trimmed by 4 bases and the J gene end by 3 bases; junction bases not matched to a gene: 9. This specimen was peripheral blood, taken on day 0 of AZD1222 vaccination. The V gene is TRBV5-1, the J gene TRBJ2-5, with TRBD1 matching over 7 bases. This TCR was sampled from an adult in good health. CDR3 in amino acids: CASSHRGLGKETQYF. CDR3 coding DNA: TGCGCCAGCAGCCACAGGGGTCTGGGAAAAGAGACCCAGTACTTC.